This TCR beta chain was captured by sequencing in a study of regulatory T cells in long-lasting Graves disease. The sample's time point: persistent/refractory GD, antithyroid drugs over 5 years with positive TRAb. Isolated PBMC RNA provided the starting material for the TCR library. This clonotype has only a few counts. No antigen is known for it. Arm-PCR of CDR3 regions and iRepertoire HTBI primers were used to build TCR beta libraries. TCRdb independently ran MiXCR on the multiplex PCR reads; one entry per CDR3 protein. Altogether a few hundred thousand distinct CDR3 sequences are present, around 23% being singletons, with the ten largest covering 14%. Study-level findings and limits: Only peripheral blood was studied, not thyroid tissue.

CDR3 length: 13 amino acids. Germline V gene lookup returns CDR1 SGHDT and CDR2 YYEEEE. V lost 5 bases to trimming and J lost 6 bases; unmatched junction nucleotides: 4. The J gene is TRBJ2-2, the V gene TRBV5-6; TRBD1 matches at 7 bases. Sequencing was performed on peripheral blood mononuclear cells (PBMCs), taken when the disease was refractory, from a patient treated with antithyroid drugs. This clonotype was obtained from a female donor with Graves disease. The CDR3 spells CASRTGFAGELFF. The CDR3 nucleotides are TGTGCCAGCAGGACAGGGTTTGCCGGGGAGCTGTTTTTT.